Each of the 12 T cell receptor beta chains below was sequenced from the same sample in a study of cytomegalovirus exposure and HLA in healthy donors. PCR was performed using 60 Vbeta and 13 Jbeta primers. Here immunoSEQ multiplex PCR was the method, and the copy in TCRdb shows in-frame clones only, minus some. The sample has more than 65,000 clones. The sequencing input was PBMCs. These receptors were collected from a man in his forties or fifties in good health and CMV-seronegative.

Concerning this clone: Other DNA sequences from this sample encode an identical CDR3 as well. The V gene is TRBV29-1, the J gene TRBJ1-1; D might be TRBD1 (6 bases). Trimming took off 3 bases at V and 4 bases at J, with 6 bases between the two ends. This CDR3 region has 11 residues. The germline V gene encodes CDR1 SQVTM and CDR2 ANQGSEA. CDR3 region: CSVDRGTEAFF. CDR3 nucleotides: TGCAGCGTTGACAGGGGCACTGAAGCTTTCTTT.

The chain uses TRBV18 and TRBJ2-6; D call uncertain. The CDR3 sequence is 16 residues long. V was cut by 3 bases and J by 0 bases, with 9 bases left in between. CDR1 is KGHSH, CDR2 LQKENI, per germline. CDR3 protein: CASSPTMASGANVLTF. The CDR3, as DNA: TGTGCCAGCTCACCCACGATGGCCTCTGGGGCCAACGTCCTGACTTTC. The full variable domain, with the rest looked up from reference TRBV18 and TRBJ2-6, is NAGVMQNPRHLVRRRGQEARLRCSPMKGHSHVYWYRQLPEEGLKFMVYLQKENIIDESGMPKERFSAEFPKEGPSILRIQQVVRGDSAAYFCASSPTMASGANVLTFGAGSRLTVL.

In nucleotides, the CDR3 is TGCGCCAGCAGCCGAGGACAGGGACGTGACGAAAAACTGTTTTTT. This gives the protein CASSRGQGRDEKLFF. The rearrangement joins TRBV4-1 to TRBJ1-4; 8 positions match TRBD1. J gave up 8 bases and V 4 bases, and 9 bases lay outside the gene matches. The CDR3 is 15 residues long. Germline lookup yields CDR1 MGHRA and CDR2 YSYEKL.

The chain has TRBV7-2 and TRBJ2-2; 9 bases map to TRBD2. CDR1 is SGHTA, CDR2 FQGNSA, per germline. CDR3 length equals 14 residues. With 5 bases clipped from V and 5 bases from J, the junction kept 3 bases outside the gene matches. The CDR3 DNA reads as TGTGCCAGCAGCCCGACTAGCGGAACCGGGGAGCTGTTTTTT. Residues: CASSPTSGTGELFF. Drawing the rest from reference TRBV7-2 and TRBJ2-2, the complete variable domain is GAGVSQSPSNKVTEKGKDVELRCDPISGHTALYWYRQSLGQGLEFLIYFQGNSAPDKSGLPSDRFSAERTGGSVSTLTIQRTQQEDSAVYLCASSPTSGTGELFFGEGSRLTVL.

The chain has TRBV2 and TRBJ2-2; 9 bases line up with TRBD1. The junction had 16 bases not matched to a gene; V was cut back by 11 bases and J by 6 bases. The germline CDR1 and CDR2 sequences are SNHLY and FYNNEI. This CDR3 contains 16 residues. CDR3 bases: TGTGCCGGAGAGAATGGACAGGGGAAGATAGCCGGGGAGCTGTTTTTT. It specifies CAGENGQGKIAGELFF.

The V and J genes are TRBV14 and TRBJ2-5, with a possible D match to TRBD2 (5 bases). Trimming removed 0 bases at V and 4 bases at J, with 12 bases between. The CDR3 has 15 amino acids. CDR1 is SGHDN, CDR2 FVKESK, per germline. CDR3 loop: CASSQDAGYGETQYF. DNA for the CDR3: TGTGCCAGCAGCCAAGATGCGGGCTATGGAGAGACCCAGTACTTC.

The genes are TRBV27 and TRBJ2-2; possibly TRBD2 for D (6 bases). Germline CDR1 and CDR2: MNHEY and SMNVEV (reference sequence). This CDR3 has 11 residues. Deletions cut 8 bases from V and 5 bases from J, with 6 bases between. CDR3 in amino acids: CASGGTGELFF. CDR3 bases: TGTGCCAGCGGGGGGACCGGGGAGCTGTTTTTT.

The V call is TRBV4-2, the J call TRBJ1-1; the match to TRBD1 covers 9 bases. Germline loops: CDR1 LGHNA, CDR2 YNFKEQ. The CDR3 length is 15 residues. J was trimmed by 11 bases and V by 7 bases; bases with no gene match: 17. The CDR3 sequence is CASTDAGTGRSLAFF. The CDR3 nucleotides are TGTGCCAGCACCGACGCCGGGACAGGGAGATCCTTGGCTTTCTTT.

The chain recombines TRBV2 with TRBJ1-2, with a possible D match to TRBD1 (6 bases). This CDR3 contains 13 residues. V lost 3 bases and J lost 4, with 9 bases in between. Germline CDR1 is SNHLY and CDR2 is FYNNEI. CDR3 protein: CASSDRGAYGYTF. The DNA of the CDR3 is TGTGCCAGCAGTGACAGGGGTGCCTATGGCTACACCTTC.

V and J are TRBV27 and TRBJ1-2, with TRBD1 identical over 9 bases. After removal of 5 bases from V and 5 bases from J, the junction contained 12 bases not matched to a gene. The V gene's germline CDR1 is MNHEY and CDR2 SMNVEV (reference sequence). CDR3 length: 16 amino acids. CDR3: CASSGPSGQGNYGYTF. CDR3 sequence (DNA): TGTGCCAGCAGTGGACCCTCGGGACAGGGTAATTATGGCTACACCTTC.

This CDR3 is CASSPRDSTYEQYF. CDR3 sequence (DNA): TGTGCCAGCTCACCAAGAGACAGCACCTACGAGCAGTACTTC. The V call is TRBV18, the J call TRBJ2-7, with D possibly TRBD1 on 5 matching bases. Germline V CDR1 and CDR2: KGHSH, LQKENI. The CDR3 is 14 residues long. V was pared by 2 bases and J by 2 bases, with 10 bases between.

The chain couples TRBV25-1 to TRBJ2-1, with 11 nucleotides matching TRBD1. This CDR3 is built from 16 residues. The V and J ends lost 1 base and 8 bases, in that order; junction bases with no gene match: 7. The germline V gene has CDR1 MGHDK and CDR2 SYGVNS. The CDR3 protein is CASSESGDRGFDEQFF. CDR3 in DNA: TGTGCCAGCAGTGAATCAGGGGACAGGGGGTTTGATGAGCAGTTCTTC. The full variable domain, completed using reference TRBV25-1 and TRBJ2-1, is EADIYQTPRYLVIGTGKKITLECSQTMGHDKMYWYQQDPGMELHLIHYSYGVNSTEKGDLSSESTVSRIRTEHFPLTLESARPSHTSQYLCASSESGDRGFDEQFFGPGTRLTVL.